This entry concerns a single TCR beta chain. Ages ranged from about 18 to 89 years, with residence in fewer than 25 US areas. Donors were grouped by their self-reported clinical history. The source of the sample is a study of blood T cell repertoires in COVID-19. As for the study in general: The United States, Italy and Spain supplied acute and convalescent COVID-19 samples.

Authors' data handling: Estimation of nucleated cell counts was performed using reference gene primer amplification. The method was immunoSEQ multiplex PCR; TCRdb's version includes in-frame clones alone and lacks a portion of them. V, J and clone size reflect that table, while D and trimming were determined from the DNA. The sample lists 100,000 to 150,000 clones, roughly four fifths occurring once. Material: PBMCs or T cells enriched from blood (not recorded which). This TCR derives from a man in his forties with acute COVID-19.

The DNA for the CDR3 is TGTGCCAGCTCACCACGTCAGGGTCACACAGATACGCAGTATTTT. This gives the protein CASSPRQGHTDTQYF. The chain has TRBV18 and TRBJ2-3; weak D call: TRBD1 (5 bases). V shed 1 base and J shed 2 bases, with 10 bases lying between them. Germline assignment: CDR1 KGHSH and CDR2 LQKENI. This CDR3 region has 15 residues.